Listed below are T cell receptor beta chains from one sample, sequenced in a study of early T cells in non-severe SARS-CoV-2 infection. TCRdb independently ran MiXCR on the 5' RACE reads; one entry per CDR3 protein. In the table there are tens of thousands of distinct CDR3 sequences, 4.6% of which are singletons. The sample here was whole blood, taken at baseline. The receptors come from an adult who was a healthcare worker with PCR-confirmed SARS-CoV-2 infection or an uninfected control (not recorded which). CDR3s include the opening cysteine and the closing phenylalanine or tryptophan. D genes are given only for firm matches. Not every row has a clone size; where given, it reads once, few, many or a size class.

clone_size | j_call | v_call | d_call | cdr3_nt | cdr3_aa
- | TRBJ2-1 | TRBV19 | - | TGTGCCAGTAGTATCGGCAGGGGCTCCTACAATGAGCAGTTCTTC | CASSIGRGSYNEQFF
- | TRBJ1-5 | TRBV20-1 | - | TGCAGTGCTCTAGGGGCGAGGAGCAATCAGCCCCAGCATTTT | CSALGARSNQPQHF
few | TRBJ2-7 | TRBV12-3/TRBV12-4 | - | TGTGCCAGCAGTAACCGACTGACCTACGAGCAGTACTTC | CASSNRLTYEQYF
many | TRBJ2-3 | TRBV20-1 | TRBD2 | TGCAGTGCTTCGCCACTAGCGGGGGTCGCAGATACGCAGTATTTT | CSASPLAGVADTQYF
few | TRBJ2-7 | TRBV24-1 | TRBD1 | TGTGCCACCAGTGATCCCGGGACAGACAGCTCCTACGAGCAGTACTTC | CATSDPGTDSSYEQYF
- | TRBJ1-2 | TRBV20-1 | TRBD1 | TGCAGTGCTAGAAATTGGGGAACAGGGGATAACTATGGCTACACCTTC | CSARNWGTGDNYGYTF
many | TRBJ2-7 | TRBV4-2 | TRBD2 | TGTGCCAGCAGCCAAGCCCCAGCGGGGGACTCCTACGAGCAGTACTTC | CASSQAPAGDSYEQYF
- | TRBJ1-2 | TRBV12-3/TRBV12-4 | TRBD1 | TGTGCCAGCAGTTCCCCCCCGGGACAGGGATTCAACTATGGCTACACCTTC | CASSSPPGQGFNYGYTF
many | TRBJ1-5 | TRBV6-2/TRBV6-3 | TRBD1 | TGTGCCAGCAGTCGAACAGGACAGGATTTTGATCAGCCCCAGCATTTT | CASSRTGQDFDQPQHF
many | TRBJ2-3 | TRBV25-1 | - | TGTGCCAGCAGTGTGGGAGTTTCCGTCGGCACAGATACGCAGTATTTT | CASSVGVSVGTDTQYF
many | TRBJ1-2 | TRBV7-2 | - | TGTGCCAGCAGCCTGACAGCCTGGAGAGGGGGCTACACCTTC | CASSLTAWRGGYTF
many | TRBJ2-1 | TRBV19 | TRBD2 | TGTGCCAGTAGGCCGACTAGCGGGTCATGGAATGAGCAGTTCTTC | CASRPTSGSWNEQFF
- | TRBJ2-5 | TRBV12-3/TRBV12-4 | - | TGTGCCAGCAGTTTTATACTTGGAGAGACCCAGTACTTC | CASSFILGETQYF
many | TRBJ1-5 | TRBV28 | - | TGTGCCAGCAGTTTAGGGAACAGCCAGCATTTT | CASSLGNSQHF
many | TRBJ2-5 | TRBV21-1 | - | TGTGCCAGCAGCAAAGAGGTCTCTAGCGGGAGGGCGGAGACCCAGTACTTC | CASSKEVSSGRAETQYF
- | TRBJ2-7 | TRBV5-5 | - | TGTGCCAGCAGCTTCAAACTTGGCCAAGAAGGGCAGTACTTC | CASSFKLGQEGQYF
many | TRBJ2-5 | TRBV5-6 | - | TGTGCCAGCACCCCCCTGAACCAAGAGACCCAGTACTTC | CASTPLNQETQYF
many | TRBJ2-1 | TRBV7-8 | - | TGTGCCAGCAGCTTAGCCCCAAACAGCTACAATGAGCAGTTCTTC | CASSLAPNSYNEQFF
- | TRBJ2-2 | TRBV19 | TRBD2 | TGTGCCAGTAAGAAACCGGGACTAGCGAACACCGGGGAGCTGTTTTTT | CASKKPGLANTGELFF
many | TRBJ2-2 | TRBV12-3/TRBV12-4 | - | TGTGCCAGCAGTTTCGCAGTTCACTCCGGGGAGCTGTTTTTT | CASSFAVHSGELFF
- | TRBJ2-3 | TRBV11-2 | TRBD2 | TGTGCCAGCAGCCCGTTGGGGAGGCGGGGGTCAGATACGCAGTATTTT | CASSPLGRRGSDTQYF
many | TRBJ2-5 | TRBV12-3/TRBV12-4 | - | TGTGCCAGCAGTACCGACGAGACCCAGTACTTC | CASSTDETQYF
medium-sized | TRBJ2-7 | TRBV7-3 | - | TGTGCCAGCAGCTTCTCTCCAACCTACGAGCAGTACTTC | CASSFSPTYEQYF
many | TRBJ1-1 | TRBV5-1 | TRBD1 | TGCGCCAGCAGCGCCGGACAGGGGAAGGGAACTGAAGCTTTCTTT | CASSAGQGKGTEAFF
many | TRBJ1-2 | TRBV29-1 | - | TGCAGCCATCTTGACAGGAACTATGGCTACACCTTC | CSHLDRNYGYTF
many | TRBJ2-2 | TRBV12-3/TRBV12-4 | TRBD1 | TGTGCCAGCAGATCTGACAGGGGACTCCGCAGCGGGGAGCTGTTTTTT | CASRSDRGLRSGELFF
many | TRBJ1-1 | TRBV28 | - | TGTGCCAGCAGTTCACCGACGGACTACACTGAAGCTTTCTTT | CASSSPTDYTEAFF
- | TRBJ1-5 | TRBV3-1 | TRBD1 | TGTGCCAGCAGCCCCCGGACAGGGAGCAATCAGCCCCAGCATTTT | CASSPRTGSNQPQHF
- | TRBJ2-7 | TRBV10-3 | - | TGTGCCATCAGTGAGTCCCGGGAGAGCTCCTACGAGCAGTACTTC | CAISESRESSYEQYF
many | TRBJ1-1 | TRBV28 | - | TGTGCCTCGAAGGTGAACACTGAAGCTTTCTTT | CASKVNTEAFF
many | TRBJ1-5 | TRBV20-1 | TRBD1 | TGCAGTGCCCCACAGGGGGCTGGGGTCAACCAGCCCCAGCATTTT | CSAPQGAGVNQPQHF
many | TRBJ2-7 | TRBV4-1 | TRBD2 | TGCGCCAGCAGCGAGCGGGGTCCCTACGAGCAGTACTTC | CASSERGPYEQYF
- | TRBJ2-7 | TRBV5-4 | TRBD1 | TGTGCCAGCAGCTTACAGGGGGCCAGGTTCAGTCTGTACTTC | CASSLQGARFSLYF
many | TRBJ2-3 | TRBV4-3 | - | TGCGCCAGCAGCCAAGATTCGGCGCCTAGCCGGCGGGATACGCAGTATTTT | CASSQDSAPSRRDTQYF
few | TRBJ2-5 | TRBV5-1 | TRBD1 | TGCGCCAGCAGCACACAGGGGTTTGTCGAGACCCAGTACTTC | CASSTQGFVETQYF
many | TRBJ1-5 | TRBV6-6 | TRBD1 | TGTGCCAGCAGTACCCCCCCGGGACAGGGGGGATATAGCAATCAGCCCCAGCATTTT | CASSTPPGQGGYSNQPQHF
many | TRBJ2-3 | TRBV4-3 | TRBD1 | TGCGCCAGCAGCCGAACAGGGGACACAGATACGCAGTATTTT | CASSRTGDTDTQYF
- | TRBJ2-1 | TRBV20-1 | - | TGCAGTGCTAGAGGGGGCCTCCCTTCCTACAATGAGCAGTTCTTC | CSARGGLPSYNEQFF
many | TRBJ2-3 | TRBV7-2 | - | TGTGCCAGCAGCTTAGGGCTAATATCTAGCACAGATACGCAGTATTTT | CASSLGLISSTDTQYF
many | TRBJ2-2 | TRBV7-6 | TRBD1 | TGTGCCAGCAGCTCCCAGGGGGCGAACACCGGGGAGCTGTTTTTT | CASSSQGANTGELFF
many | TRBJ2-2 | TRBV20-1 | - | TGCAGTGCACCGCCGGGACTCAAGAACACCGGGGAGCTGTTTTTT | CSAPPGLKNTGELFF